This TCR beta chain came from a study of Graves' ophthalmopathy and Graves' hyperthyroidism. This CDR3 contains 19 residues. Per the germline V gene, CDR1 is SGHRS and CDR2 is YFSETQ. Trimming pared 5 bases from V and 0 bases from J, leaving 26 bases between. Investigators amplified TCR beta CDR3 regions from RNA transcripts. HTBI primers were employed in first-round RT-PCR, then a second-round multiplex PCR followed. Using its own MiXCR run on the multiplex PCR reads, TCRdb lists one record per CDR3 protein. The table includes more than 550,000 distinct CDR3 sequences, about two fifths detected once.

This TCR was sampled from an adult man with Graves' ophthalmopathy. The sample taken for sequencing was peripheral blood. The rearrangement links TRBV5-1 to TRBJ1-1; no firm D call. Here the CDR3 reads CASRHRFRTYSDMNTEAFF. The CDR3 region has the DNA TGCGCCAGCAGACACAGATTCAGAACTTACAGTGACATGAACACTGAAGCTTTCTTT.